This T cell receptor beta chain was identified in a study of T-cell memory formation after mild COVID-19 (dated by TCRdb to about 2021). Study-wide context: TCR sequence clusters from the two donors were found to be largely donor specific. T-cell clones expanding and contracting after mild COVID-19 in two donors were tracked by longitudinal TCRalpha and TCRbeta repertoire sequencing. The cohort comprised two young, previously healthy adult volunteers, one female and one male.

Ficoll-Paque density gradient centrifugation was used to isolate PBMCs. Overall study results and their limits: Some responding clones were detected in pre-infection memory, which suggested that pre-existing cross-reactive memory T cells had joined the SARS-CoV-2 response. SARS-CoV-2 specificity of the second-wave clones peaking on day 37 was not confirmed. The study included only a couple of mild cases, and larger cohorts that include severe cases with pre-infection samples were judged to be necessary. Clones contracting from day 15 to 85 had balanced CD4/CD8 phenotypes, while a second wave expanding from day 15 to 37 was biased towards CD4+. Contracting CD4+ clones turned up mainly in the CM and EM memory subsets, whereas EMRA was where CD8+ clones were enriched.

Of note for this clonotype: Its antigen remains undetermined. Per-base quality was not reported, and no clone a single base away is much larger than it.

Sequencing took place on an Illumina NovaSeq 6000. Using 5'RACE with constant-segment primers, TCRalpha and TCRbeta cDNA libraries were constructed, with sample barcodes and unique molecular identifiers added in the process. Trizol reagent was used to extract RNA from every sample. Amplification of the libraries took two PCR steps, and the second step added a second sample barcode plus Illumina TruSeq adapters. Sequencing of libraries was performed on an Illumina NovaSeq with 2 x 150 bp paired-end reads. In the paper's pipeline: Demultiplexing of reads and collapsing into UMI-guided consensus sequences were performed with migec v1.2.7. Using mixcr v2.1.11, UMI consensuses were aligned to TRA and TRB V and J templates and then assembled into clonotypes. Expanded or contracted clonotypes were those called significant by both edgeR and NoisET, with noise models trained on biological replicates. For edgeR calls, the thresholds were a false discovery rate-adjusted p below 0.01 and a log2 fold-change of 1. As an exploratory analysis of dynamics, PCA with hierarchical clustering was applied to max-normalized trajectories of the 1000 most abundant clonotypes. Separately sequenced CD4+ and CD8+ repertoires were used to assign the CD4 or CD8 phenotype of responding clones. TCRdb redid the processing of the public reads, applying fastp at Q25 and MiXCR, and retained in-frame beta chains. A single entry per CDR3 protein holds the most common genes and DNA from its merged rows. What appears here as the V and J calls and clone size reflects TCRdb's work, not the paper's. The sample profile shows about 82,000 distinct CDR3 sequences; more than 13% of them were found once. The ten largest clones take up around two fifths of the sample.

Per the germline V gene (reference sequence), DFQATT is the CDR1 and SNEGSKA is the CDR2. The CDR3 sequence holds 13 residues, the cysteine and phenylalanine included. The sequence is cut down to CDR3 DNA, 39 bases in frame from base 1. V was cut back by 4 bases and J by 4 bases, leaving a gap of 13 bases between them. This TCR was recovered from a man aged 18 to 30 who had mild COVID-19 (a few samples of this study predate the infection). The sample titles of this study are shuffled in the database, so cell type and time point are left out; the donor was told from shared clones. The rearrangement combines TRBV20-1 with TRBJ2-5, and the D gene may be TRBD2, 5 bases matching. The sample comprised PBMCs or a T cell subset sorted from them (not recorded which). This receptor carries the CDR3 CSANGLEGETQYF. The DNA sequence is TGCAGTGCTAATGGACTGGAAGGAGAGACCCAGTACTTC.